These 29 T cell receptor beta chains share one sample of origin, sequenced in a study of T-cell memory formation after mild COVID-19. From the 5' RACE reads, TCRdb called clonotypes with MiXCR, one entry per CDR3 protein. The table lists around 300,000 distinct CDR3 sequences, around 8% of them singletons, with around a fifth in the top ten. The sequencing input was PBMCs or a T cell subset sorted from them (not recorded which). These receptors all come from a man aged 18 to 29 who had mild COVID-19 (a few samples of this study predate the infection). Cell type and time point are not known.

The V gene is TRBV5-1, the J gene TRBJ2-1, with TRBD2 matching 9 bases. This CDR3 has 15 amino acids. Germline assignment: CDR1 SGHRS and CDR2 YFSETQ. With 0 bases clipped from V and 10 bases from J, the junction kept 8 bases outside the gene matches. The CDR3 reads CASSLAAGGPKEQFF. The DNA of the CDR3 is TGCGCCAGCAGCTTGGCAGCGGGGGGCCCAAAGGAGCAGTTCTTC.

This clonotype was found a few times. The CDR3 DNA reads TGTGCCAGCAGTCCTGGGGGAGCGTTGAATGAGCAGTTCTTC. It codes for CASSPGGALNEQFF. The chain joins TRBV6-2 or TRBV6-3 to TRBJ2-1, with D perhaps being TRBD1 or TRBD2 (5 bases each). The CDR3 has 14 amino acids. Germline CDR1 MNHEY, CDR2 SVGEGT. V was trimmed by 5 bases and J by 7 bases, leaving 15 bases between them.

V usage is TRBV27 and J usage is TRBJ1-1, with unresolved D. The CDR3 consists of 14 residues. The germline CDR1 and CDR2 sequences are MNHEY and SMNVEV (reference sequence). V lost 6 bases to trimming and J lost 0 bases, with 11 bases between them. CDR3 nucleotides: TGTGCCAGCAGACTCGGTCAGATGAACACTGAAGCTTTCTTT. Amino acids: CASRLGQMNTEAFF.

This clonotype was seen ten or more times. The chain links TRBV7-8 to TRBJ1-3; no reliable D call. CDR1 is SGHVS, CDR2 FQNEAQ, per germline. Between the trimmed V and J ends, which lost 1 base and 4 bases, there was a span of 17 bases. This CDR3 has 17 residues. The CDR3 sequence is CASSLGNYRVKGNTIYF. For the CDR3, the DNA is TGTGCCAGCAGCTTAGGCAACTACCGGGTTAAAGGAAACACCATATATTTT.

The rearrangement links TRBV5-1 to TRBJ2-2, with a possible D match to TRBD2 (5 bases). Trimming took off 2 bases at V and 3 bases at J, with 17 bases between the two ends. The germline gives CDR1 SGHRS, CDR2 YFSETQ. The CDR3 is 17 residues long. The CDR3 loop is CASSLLFPGYDTGELFF. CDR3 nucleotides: TGCGCCAGCAGCTTATTATTTCCGGGGTACGACACCGGGGAGCTGTTTTTT.

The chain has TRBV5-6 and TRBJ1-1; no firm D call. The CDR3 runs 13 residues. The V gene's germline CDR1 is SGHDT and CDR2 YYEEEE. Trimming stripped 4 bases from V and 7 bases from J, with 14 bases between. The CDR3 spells CASSPPRGGEAFF. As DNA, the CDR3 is TGTGCCAGCAGCCCCCCTCGCGGAGGTGAAGCTTTCTTT.

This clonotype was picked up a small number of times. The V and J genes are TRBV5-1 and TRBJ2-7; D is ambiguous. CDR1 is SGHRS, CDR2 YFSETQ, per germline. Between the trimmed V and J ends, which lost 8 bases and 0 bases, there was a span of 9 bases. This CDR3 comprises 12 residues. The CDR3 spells CARPKSSYEQYV. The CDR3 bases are TGCGCCAGACCGAAGAGCTCCTACGAGCAGTACGTC.

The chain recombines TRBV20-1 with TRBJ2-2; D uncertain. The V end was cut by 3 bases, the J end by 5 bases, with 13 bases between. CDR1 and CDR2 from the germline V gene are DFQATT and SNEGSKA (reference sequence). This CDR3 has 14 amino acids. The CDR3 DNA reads TGCAGTGCTAGTGACCAGTTGGGAACCGGGGAGCTGTTTTTT. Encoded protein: CSASDQLGTGELFF.

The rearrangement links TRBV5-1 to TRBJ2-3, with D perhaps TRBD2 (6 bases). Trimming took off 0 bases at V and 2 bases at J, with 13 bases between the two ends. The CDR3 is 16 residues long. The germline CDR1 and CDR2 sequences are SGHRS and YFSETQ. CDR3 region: CASSLGVSGPTDTQYF. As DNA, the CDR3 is TGCGCCAGCAGCTTGGGGGTTAGCGGACCCACAGATACGCAGTATTTT.

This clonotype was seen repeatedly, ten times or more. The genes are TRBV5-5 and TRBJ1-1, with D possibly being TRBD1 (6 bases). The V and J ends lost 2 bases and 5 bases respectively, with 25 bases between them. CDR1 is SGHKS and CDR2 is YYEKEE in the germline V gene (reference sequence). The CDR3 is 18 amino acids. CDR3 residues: CASSFDTSGDTGGTEAFF. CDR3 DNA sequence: TGTGCCAGCAGCTTCGACACTTCGGGGGACACCGGAGGTACTGAAGCTTTCTTT.

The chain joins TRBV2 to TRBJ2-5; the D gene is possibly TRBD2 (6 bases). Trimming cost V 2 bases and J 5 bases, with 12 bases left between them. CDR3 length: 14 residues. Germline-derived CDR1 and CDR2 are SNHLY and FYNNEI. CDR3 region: CASSELARVETQYF. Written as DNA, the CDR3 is TGTGCCAGCAGTGAACTAGCGCGAGTTGAGACCCAGTACTTC.

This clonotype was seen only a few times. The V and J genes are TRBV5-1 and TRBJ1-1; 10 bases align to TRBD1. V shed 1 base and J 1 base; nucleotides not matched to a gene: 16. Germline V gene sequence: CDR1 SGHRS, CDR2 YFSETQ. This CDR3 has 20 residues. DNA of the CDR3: TGCGCCAGCAGCTTGAAGGGGGGCTCGGGACAGGGGTTGAGGAACACTGAAGCTTTCTTT. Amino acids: CASSLKGGSGQGLRNTEAFF.

The CDR3 DNA follows: TGTGCCAGCAGCTTCTGGGGTTGGCCCTACGAGCAGTACGTC. It encodes CASSFWGWPYEQYV. This chain connects TRBV6-6 to TRBJ2-7; D is ambiguous. Deletions cut 6 bases from V and 2 bases from J, with 14 bases between. The CDR3 is made up of 14 amino acids. The germline V gene encodes CDR1 MNHNY and CDR2 SVGAGI (reference sequence).

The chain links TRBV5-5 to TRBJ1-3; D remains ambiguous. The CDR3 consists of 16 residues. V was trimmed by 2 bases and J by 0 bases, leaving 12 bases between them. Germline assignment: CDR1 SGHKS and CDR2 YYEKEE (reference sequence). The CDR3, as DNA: TGTGCCAGCAGCTTTTTTATTTGGGGCTCTGGAAACACCATATATTTT. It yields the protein CASSFFIWGSGNTIYF.

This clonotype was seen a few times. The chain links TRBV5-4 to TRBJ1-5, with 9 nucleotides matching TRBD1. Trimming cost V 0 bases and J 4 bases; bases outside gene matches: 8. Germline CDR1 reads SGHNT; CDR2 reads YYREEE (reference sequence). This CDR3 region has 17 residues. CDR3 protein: CASSLDLGQGSNQPQHF. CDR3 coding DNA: TGTGCCAGCAGCTTGGATCTGGGACAGGGATCTAATCAGCCCCAGCATTTT.

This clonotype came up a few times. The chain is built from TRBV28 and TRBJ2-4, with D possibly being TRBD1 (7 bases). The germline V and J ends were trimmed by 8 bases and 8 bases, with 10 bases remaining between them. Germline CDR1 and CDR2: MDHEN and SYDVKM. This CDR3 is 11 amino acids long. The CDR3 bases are TGTGCCAGCGGCAGGGGGGACATTCAGTACTTC. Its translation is CASGRGDIQYF.

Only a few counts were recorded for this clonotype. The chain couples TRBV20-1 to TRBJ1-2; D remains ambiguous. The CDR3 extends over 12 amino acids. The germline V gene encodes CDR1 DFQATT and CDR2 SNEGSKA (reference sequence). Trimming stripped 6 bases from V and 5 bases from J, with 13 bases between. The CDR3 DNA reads TGCAGTGCCATCAGGCTCGGGTATGGCTACACCTTC. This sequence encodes CSAIRLGYGYTF.

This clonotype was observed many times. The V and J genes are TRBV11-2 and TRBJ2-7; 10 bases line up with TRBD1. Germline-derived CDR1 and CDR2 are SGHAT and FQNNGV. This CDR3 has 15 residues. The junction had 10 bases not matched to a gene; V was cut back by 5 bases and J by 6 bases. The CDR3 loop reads CASSARDRGFIEQYV. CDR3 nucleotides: TGTGCCAGCAGCGCCCGGGACAGGGGCTTCATCGAGCAGTACGTC.

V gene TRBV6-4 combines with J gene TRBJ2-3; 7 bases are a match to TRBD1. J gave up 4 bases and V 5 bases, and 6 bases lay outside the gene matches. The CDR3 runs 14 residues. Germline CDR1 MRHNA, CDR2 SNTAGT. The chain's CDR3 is CASSKDRLADTQYF. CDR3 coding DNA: TGTGCCAGCAGTAAGGACAGGTTGGCAGATACGCAGTATTTT.

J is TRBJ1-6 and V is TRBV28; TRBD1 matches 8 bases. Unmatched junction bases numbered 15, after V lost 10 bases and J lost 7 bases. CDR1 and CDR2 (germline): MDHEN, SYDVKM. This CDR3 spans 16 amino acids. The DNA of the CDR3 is TGTGCCACCAGCTTGACCGGGACAGGCCTCAATTCACCCCTCCACTTT. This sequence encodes CATSLTGTGLNSPLHF.

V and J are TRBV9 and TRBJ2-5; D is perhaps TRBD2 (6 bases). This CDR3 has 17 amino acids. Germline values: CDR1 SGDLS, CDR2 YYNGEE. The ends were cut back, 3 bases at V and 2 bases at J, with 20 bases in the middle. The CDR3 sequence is CASSEGVAGSGQETQYF. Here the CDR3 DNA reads TGTGCCAGCAGCGAGGGCGTGGCGGGTAGCGGTCAAGAGACCCAGTACTTC. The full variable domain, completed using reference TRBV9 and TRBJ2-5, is DSGVTQTPKHLITATGQRVTLRCSPRSGDLSVYWYQQSLDQGLQFLIQYYNGEERAKGNILERFSAQQFPDLHSELNLSSLELGDSALYFCASSEGVAGSGQETQYFGPGTRLLVL.

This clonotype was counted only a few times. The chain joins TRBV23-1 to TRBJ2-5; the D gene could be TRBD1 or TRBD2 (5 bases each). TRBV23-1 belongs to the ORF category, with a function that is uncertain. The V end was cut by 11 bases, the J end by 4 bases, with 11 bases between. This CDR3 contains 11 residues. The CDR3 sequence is CAGGRRETQYF. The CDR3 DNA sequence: TGCGCCGGGGGACGGAGAGAGACCCAGTACTTC.

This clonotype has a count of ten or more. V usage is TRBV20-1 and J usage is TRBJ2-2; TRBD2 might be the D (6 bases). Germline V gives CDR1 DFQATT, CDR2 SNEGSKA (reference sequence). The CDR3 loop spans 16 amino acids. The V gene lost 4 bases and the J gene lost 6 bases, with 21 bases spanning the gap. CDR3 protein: CSAKSRDSNVPGELFF. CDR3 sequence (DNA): TGCAGTGCTAAGAGCCGGGACTCCAACGTTCCCGGGGAGCTGTTTTTT.

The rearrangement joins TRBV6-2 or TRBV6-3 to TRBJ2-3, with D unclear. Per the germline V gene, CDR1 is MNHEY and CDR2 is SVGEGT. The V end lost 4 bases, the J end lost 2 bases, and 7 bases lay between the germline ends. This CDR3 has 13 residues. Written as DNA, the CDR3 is TGTGCCAGCAGTTGGTTGACCACAGATACGCAGTATTTT. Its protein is CASSWLTTDTQYF.

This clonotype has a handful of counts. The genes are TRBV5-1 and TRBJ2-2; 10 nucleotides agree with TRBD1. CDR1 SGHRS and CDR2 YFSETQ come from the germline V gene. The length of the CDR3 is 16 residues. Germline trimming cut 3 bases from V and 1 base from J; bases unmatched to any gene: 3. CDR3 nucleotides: TGCGCCAGCAGCTGGAGGACAGGGGGGAACACCGGGGAGCTGTTTTTT. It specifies CASSWRTGGNTGELFF.

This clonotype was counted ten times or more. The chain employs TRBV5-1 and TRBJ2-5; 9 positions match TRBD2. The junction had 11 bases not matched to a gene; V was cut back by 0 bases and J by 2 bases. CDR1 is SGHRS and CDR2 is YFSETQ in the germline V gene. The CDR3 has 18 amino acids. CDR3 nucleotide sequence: TGCGCCAGCAGCTTGGCTCTTGAGTCTAGCGGGGCTCAAGAGACCCAGTACTTC. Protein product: CASSLALESSGAQETQYF. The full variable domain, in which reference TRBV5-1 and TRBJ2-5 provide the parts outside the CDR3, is KAGVTQTPRYLIKTRGQQVTLSCSPISGHRSVSWYQQTPGQGLQFLFEYFSETQRNKGNFPGRFSGRQFSNSRSEMNVSTLELGDSALYLCASSLALESSGAQETQYFGPGTRLLVL.

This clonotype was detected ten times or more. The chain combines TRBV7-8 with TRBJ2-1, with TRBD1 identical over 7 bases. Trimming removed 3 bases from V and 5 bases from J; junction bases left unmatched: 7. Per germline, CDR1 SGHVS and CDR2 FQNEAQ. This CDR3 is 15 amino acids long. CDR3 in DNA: TGTGCCAGCAGCTTGACCGGGACAGATGACAATGAGCAGTTCTTC. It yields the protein CASSLTGTDDNEQFF.

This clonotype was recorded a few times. The CDR3 DNA sequence: TGTGCCAGCAGCCAAGGCCTAGCGGGTCTACTATTGTACGAGCAGTACGTC. It codes for CASSQGLAGLLLYEQYV. The chain employs TRBV3-2 and TRBJ2-7; TRBD2, the D gene given by the table, was not confirmed from the DNA. TRBV3-2 is flagged as a pseudogene. The CDR3 length is 17 residues.

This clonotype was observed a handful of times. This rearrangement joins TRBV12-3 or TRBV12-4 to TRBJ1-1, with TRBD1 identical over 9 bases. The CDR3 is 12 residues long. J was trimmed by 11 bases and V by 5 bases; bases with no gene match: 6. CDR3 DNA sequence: TGTGCCAGCAGTCTAGTGGGGACAGGGGCTTTCTTT. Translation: CASSLVGTGAFF.